This TCR beta chain was recorded in a study of cytomegalovirus exposure and HLA in healthy donors. The PCR ran on 60 Vbeta and 13 Jbeta primers. The method was immunoSEQ multiplex PCR; TCRdb's version includes in-frame clones alone and lacks a portion of them. The table includes roughly 98,000 clones, 60% to 80% detected once. The CDR3 length is 15 residues. Germline CDR1 and CDR2: MNHNS and SASEGT. With 6 bases clipped from V and 1 base from J, the junction kept 8 bases outside the gene matches. Sequencing used PBMCs. This clonotype originated in a female donor in good health and CMV-seronegative. V is TRBV6-1 and J is TRBJ2-5; 7 bases are a match to TRBD2. CDR3 bases: TGTGCCAGCAGCCTGAGTGCTAGCGGCCAAGAGACCCAGTACTTC. This encodes CASSLSASGQETQYF.